The clone carrying this T cell receptor (beta chain) appeared a single time. No antigen is known for it. This entry is derived from a study of shared clonotypes between healthy human individuals. Background on the study: The donors, two women and a few men, were aged 18 to 49. CD4 naive and memory got three plates each, CD8 naive two, CD8 memory one.

Method: immunoSEQ multiplex PCR; TCRdb's copy keeps in-frame clones and lacks some. Of around 1.6 million clones listed, around 98% were seen once; the top ten hold about 0.45%. Whole-study results and caveats: Depth was large, yet rarefaction showed that sorted-subset sequencing was incomplete. Naive subsets generally exceeded memory subsets in estimated richness.

Germline lookup yields CDR1 SNHLY and CDR2 FYNNEI. The V and J ends lost 6 bases and 0 bases, in that order; junction bases with no gene match: 12. The CDR3 has 19 residues. The sequence came from a man aged 25-45 years in good health. Sequencing used naive CD4+ T cells sorted from blood. Subset here: CD45RA+ positively selected. V and J are TRBV2 and TRBJ2-6; TRBD1 matches at 9 bases. As DNA, the CDR3 is TGTGCCAGCAGAGCCAAGGGACAGGGACTAACCTCTGGGGCCAACGTCCTGACTTTC. This gives the protein CASRAKGQGLTSGANVLTF.